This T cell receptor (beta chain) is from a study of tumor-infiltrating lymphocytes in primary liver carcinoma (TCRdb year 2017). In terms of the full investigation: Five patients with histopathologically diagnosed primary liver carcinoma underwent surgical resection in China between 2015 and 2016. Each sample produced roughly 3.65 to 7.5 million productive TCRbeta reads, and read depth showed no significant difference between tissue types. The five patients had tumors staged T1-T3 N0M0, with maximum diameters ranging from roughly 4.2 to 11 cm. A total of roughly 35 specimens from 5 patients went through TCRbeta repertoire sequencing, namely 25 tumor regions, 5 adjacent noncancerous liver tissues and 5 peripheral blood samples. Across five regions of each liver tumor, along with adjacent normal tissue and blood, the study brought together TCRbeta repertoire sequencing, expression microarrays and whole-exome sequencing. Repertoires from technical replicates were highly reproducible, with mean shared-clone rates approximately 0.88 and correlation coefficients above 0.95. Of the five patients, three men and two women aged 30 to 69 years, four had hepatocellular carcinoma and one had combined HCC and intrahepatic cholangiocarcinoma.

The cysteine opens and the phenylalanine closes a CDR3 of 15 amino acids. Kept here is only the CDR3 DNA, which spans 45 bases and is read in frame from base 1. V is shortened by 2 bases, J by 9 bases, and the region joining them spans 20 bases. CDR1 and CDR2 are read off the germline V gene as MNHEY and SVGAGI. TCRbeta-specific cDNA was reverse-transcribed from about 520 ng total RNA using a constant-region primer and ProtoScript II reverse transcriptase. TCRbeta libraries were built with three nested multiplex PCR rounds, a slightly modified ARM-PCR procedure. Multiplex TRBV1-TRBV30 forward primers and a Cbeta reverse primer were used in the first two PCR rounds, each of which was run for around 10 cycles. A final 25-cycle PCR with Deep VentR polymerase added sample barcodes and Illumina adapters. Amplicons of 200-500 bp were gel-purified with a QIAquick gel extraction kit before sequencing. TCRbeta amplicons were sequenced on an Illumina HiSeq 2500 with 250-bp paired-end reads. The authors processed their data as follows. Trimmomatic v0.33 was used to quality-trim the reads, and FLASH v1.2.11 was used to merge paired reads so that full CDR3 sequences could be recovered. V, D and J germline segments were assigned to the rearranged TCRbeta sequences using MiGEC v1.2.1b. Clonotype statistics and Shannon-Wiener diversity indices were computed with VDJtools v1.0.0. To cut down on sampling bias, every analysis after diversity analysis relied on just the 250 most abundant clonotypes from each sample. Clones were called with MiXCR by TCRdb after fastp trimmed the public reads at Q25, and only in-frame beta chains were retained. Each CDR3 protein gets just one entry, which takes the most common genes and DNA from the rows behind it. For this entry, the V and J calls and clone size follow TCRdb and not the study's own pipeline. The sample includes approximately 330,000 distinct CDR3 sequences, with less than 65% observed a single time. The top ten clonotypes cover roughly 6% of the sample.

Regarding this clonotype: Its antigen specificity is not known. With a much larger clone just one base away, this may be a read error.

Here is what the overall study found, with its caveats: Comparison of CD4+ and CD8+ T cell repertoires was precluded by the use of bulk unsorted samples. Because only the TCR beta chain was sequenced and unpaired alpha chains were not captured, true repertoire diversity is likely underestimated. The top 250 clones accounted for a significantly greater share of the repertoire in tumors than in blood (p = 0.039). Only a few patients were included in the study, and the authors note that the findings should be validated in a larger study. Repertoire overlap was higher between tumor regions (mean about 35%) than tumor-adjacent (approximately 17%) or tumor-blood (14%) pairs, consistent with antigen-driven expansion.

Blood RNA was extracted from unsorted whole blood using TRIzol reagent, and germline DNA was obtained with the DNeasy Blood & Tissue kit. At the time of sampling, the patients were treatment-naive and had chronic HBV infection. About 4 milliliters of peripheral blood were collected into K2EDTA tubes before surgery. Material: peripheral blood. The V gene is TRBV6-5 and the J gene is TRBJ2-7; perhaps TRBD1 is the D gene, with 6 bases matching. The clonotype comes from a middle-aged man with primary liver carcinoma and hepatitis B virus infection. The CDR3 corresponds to CASSYDSRGLGGQYF. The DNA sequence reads TGTGCCAGCAGTTACGATAGCAGGGGTTTAGGGGGGCAGTACTTC.